Below, 12 T cell receptor beta chains from the same sample are listed, as sequenced in a study of immune heterogeneity within non-small cell lung tumors. Amplification of TCR beta CDR3 was performed by multiplex PCR with 32 V and 13 J primers. TCRdb processed the multiplex PCR reads anew with MiXCR; each CDR3 protein has one entry. The sample shows some 21,000 distinct CDR3 sequences, about 29% of them seen only once. With approximately 600 ng used per sample, the template was genomic DNA from bulk tumor. During surgery, several far-apart biopsies were obtained from every primary tumor. Enrolled patients presented with newly diagnosed, previously untreated non-small cell lung cancer and underwent curative surgery. Sequencing used lung tumor tissue. The receptors shown here come from a middle-aged man with non-small cell lung cancer.

As to this clonotype: One end of the junction is discordant with germline, which a read error may explain. The chain recombines TRBV25-1 with TRBJ2-1; no reliable D call. CDR3 length: 13 amino acids. CDR1 MGHDK and CDR2 SYGVNS come from the germline V gene. DNA of the CDR3: TGTGCCAGCAGTGAATTAGCTCACAATGAGCTGTTCTTC. Protein sequence: CASSELAHNELFF.

This clonotype appeared a few times. The genes are TRBV5-8 and TRBJ1-6; a weak D match, TRBD1 (6 bases). There are 16 residues in the CDR3. CDR1 and CDR2 (germline): SGHTS, YDEGEE. Between the trimmed V and J ends, which lost 1 base and 9 bases, there was a span of 17 bases. Here the CDR3 reads CASSLLISGASSPLHF. The DNA of the CDR3 is TGTGCCAGCAGCTTGCTTATTTCGGGGGCAAGTTCACCCCTCCACTTT. The whole variable domain, remainder taken from reference TRBV5-8 and TRBJ1-6, is EAGVTQSPTHLIKTRGQQATLRCSPISGHTSVYWYQQALGLGLQFLLWYDEGEERNRGNFPPRFSGRQFPNYSSELNVNALELEDSALYLCASSLLISGASSPLHFGNGTRLTVT.

With regard to this clonotype: This may be a read error: a much more frequent sequence differs by one nucleotide. The chain recombines TRBV6-5 with TRBJ2-7; D gene uncertain. The germline V gene has CDR1 MNHEY and CDR2 SVGAGI. The CDR3 length is 17 residues. The CDR3 reads CASSHSKLLVVPYEQYF. The DNA for the CDR3 is TGTGCCAGCAGTCACTCGAAGCTCCTAGTAGTGCCCTACGAGCAGTACTTC.

This clonotype appeared once. A single base separates this from a much larger clone, so it may be a read error. The CDR3 DNA reads as TGTGCCATCAAGGGACAGGGGTCACACACTGAAGCTTTCTTT. This translates into CAIKGQGSHTEAFF. This chain links TRBV10-3 with TRBJ1-1, with 10 bases identical to TRBD1. The length of the CDR3 is 14 residues. V lost 7 bases to trimming and J lost 3 bases; unmatched junction nucleotides: 5. Looked up from germline, CDR1 is ENHRY and CDR2 is SYGVKD.

This clonotype was picked up a small number of times. The chain has TRBV27 and TRBJ2-6; unclear D gene. Germline V CDR1 and CDR2: MNHEY, SMNVEV (reference sequence). V was trimmed by 3 bases and J by 0 bases, leaving 6 bases between them. The CDR3 is made up of 15 amino acids. The CDR3 protein is CASSLYRSGANVLTF. CDR3 coding DNA: TGTGCCAGCAGTTTGTACCGCTCTGGGGCCAACGTCCTGACTTTC.

In this sample, this clonotype turned up a few times. The chain uses TRBV4-2 and TRBJ2-1, with D perhaps TRBD2 (6 bases). The length of the CDR3 is 16 residues. V was pared by 3 bases and J by 0 bases, with 12 bases between. Germline V gene sequence: CDR1 LGHNA, CDR2 YNFKEQ. CDR3 loop: CASSQVSGVSYNEQFF. In DNA, the CDR3 is TGTGCCAGCAGCCAGGTCTCGGGAGTCTCCTACAATGAGCAGTTCTTC.

This clonotype has ten or more counts. The chain carries TRBV12-5 and TRBJ2-5; D remains unclear. Germline CDR1 reads LGHNT; CDR2 reads FRNRAP. V lost 2 bases, J lost 5 bases, and 6 bases lay in between. The CDR3 is 12 amino acids. For the CDR3, the DNA is TGTGCTAGTGGTTTGCTGGGGGAGACCCAGTACTTC. As protein: CASGLLGETQYF.

This chain joins TRBV9 and TRBJ1-1, with D maybe TRBD1 (5 bases). CDR1 and CDR2 from the germline V gene are SGDLS and YYNGEE. Trimming took off 0 bases at V and 1 base at J, with 16 bases between the two ends. CDR3 length: 17 residues. The CDR3 reads CASSVDHGGFGNTEAFF. The CDR3 DNA follows: TGTGCCAGCAGCGTAGATCATGGGGGGTTCGGGAACACTGAAGCTTTCTTT.

This clonotype has more than one count but fewer than ten. The chain joins TRBV27 to TRBJ2-3, with TRBD2 identical over 8 bases. V was clipped by 2 bases and J by 0 bases; unmatched bases: 1. Germline V gives CDR1 MNHEY, CDR2 SMNVEV (reference sequence). CDR3 size: 15 residues. The CDR3 is CASSLVAGSTDTQYF. Written as DNA, the CDR3 is TGTGCCAGCAGTTTAGTAGCGGGAAGCACAGATACGCAGTATTTT.

Comment on this clonotype: A read error is possible here, since a much larger clone lies one base away. The chain links TRBV12-3 or TRBV12-4 to TRBJ1-2, with D perhaps matching TRBD1 (5 bases). The V and J ends lost 2 bases and 6 bases respectively, with 16 bases between them. This CDR3 region has 15 residues. CDR3 amino acids: CASSLQGRVDDGYTF. In DNA form, the CDR3 reads TGTGCCAGCAGTTTACAGGGCCGGGTGGACGATGGCTACACCTTC.

This clonotype is medium-sized (0.01 to 0.1%) within its sample. The V call is TRBV19, the J call TRBJ2-7; D may be TRBD1 (6 bases). The CDR3 length is 14 residues. Looked up from germline, CDR1 is LNHDA and CDR2 is SQIVND (reference sequence). Trimming shortened V by 6 bases and J by 3 bases, and 15 bases separated the two germline ends. CDR3 nucleotide sequence: TGTGCCAGTAGCAAACAGGGAGAGGACTACGAGCAGTACTTC. Residues: CASSKQGEDYEQYF.

As concerns this clonotype: A read error may produce the germline difference seen at one junction end. The V call is TRBV10-3, the J call TRBJ1-1, with TRBD1 matching 7 bases. The germline V gene encodes CDR1 ENHRY and CDR2 SYGVKD. This CDR3 comprises 15 residues. The CDR3 sequence: CAISDPGQSNTAAFF. The CDR3 region has the DNA TGTGCCATCAGTGACCCGGGACAGTCGAACACTGCAGCTTTCTTT.